These T cell receptor beta chains were read from a single sample in a study of response to subunit inactivated influenza vaccine. TCRdb called the RT-PCR reads again in MiXCR, with one record for every CDR3 protein. Of around 200,000 distinct CDR3 sequences in the sample, nearly 9.5% were seen once. The sample consisted of non-naive T cells sorted from PBMCs, taken on the day of vaccination. These receptors were taken from a man aged 45-60 years who received an inactivated influenza vaccine. CDR3s include the opening cysteine and the closing phenylalanine or tryptophan. D genes are given only for firm matches. Not every row has a clone size; where given, it reads once, few, many or a size class.

NA TRBJ2-1 TRBV7-9 NA CASSLRTSSSYNEQFF TGTGCCAGCAGCTTACGGACTTCCAGCTCCTACAATGAGCAGTTCTTC
NA TRBJ1-6 TRBV6-1 NA CASSGGRPDSPLHF TGTGCCAGCAGTGGTGGCAGGCCGGATTCACCCCTCCACTTT
NA TRBJ2-6 TRBV6-5 NA CASSLVGRSSGANVLTF TGTGCCAGCAGTTTAGTCGGACGGTCCTCTGGGGCCAACGTCCTGACTTTC
few TRBJ2-3 TRBV6-2/TRBV6-3 NA CATHTAGAAGTQYF TGTGCCACCCATACCGCTGGGGCTGCGGGTACGCAGTATTTT
many TRBJ2-1 TRBV7-9 TRBD2 CASSDRTSGDNEQFF TGTGCCAGCAGCGACAGGACTAGCGGGGACAATGAGCAGTTCTTC
NA TRBJ2-5 TRBV9 TRBD2 CASSAMSGSRETQYF TGTGCCAGCAGCGCCATGAGCGGGAGCCGAGAGACCCAGTACTTC
few TRBJ2-1 TRBV10-3 NA CAISDDSSEQFF TGTGCCATCAGTGACGACTCCTCCGAGCAGTTCTTC
many TRBJ1-1 TRBV6-2/TRBV6-3 NA CASSQSGFTEAFF TGTGCCAGCAGTCAATCAGGGTTCACTGAAGCTTTCTTT
many TRBJ2-7 TRBV20-1 NA CSAGVSNLVLNEQYF TGCAGTGCTGGAGTATCAAACTTGGTTCTCAACGAGCAGTACTTC
many TRBJ2-7 TRBV29-1 NA CSVVNRFHEQYF TGCAGCGTTGTGAACAGGTTCCACGAGCAGTACTTC
few TRBJ2-1 TRBV15 TRBD2 CATSRDSGRGQEQFF TGTGCCACCAGCAGAGACAGCGGGAGGGGCCAAGAGCAGTTCTTC
NA TRBJ1-6 TRBV3-1 TRBD1 CASSQLGQGGNSPLHF TGTGCCAGCAGCCAATTGGGACAGGGGGGGAATTCACCCCTCCACTTT
many TRBJ2-1 TRBV7-9 NA CASSRGTFYNEQFF TGTGCCAGCAGCAGAGGGACATTTTACAATGAGCAGTTCTTC
NA TRBJ2-7 TRBV28 NA CASSGPAYEQYF TGTGCCAGCAGTGGGCCAGCCTACGAGCAGTACTTC